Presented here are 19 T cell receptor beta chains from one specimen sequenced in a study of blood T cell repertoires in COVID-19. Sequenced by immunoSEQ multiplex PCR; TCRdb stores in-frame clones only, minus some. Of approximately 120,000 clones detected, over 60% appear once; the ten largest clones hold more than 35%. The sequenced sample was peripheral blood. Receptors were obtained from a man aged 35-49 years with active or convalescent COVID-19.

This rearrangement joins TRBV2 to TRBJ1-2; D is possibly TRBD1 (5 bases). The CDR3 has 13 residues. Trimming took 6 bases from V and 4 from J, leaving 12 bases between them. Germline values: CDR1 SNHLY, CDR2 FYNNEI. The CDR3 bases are TGTGCCAGCAGGGGAGGGGTTGGCTATGGCTACACCTTC. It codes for CASRGGVGYGYTF. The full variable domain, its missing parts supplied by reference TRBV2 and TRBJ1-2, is EPEVTQTPSHQVTQMGQEVILRCVPISNHLYFYWYRQILGQKVEFLVSFYNNEISEKSEIFDDQFSVERPDGSNFTLKIRSTKLEDSAMYFCASRGGVGYGYTFGSGTRLTVV.

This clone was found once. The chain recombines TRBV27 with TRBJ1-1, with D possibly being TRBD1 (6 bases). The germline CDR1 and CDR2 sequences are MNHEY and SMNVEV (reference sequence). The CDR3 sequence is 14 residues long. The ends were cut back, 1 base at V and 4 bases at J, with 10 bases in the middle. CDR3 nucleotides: TGTGCCAGCAGTTTATTGGGGGCTCCCACTGAAGCTTTCTTT. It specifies CASSLLGAPTEAFF.

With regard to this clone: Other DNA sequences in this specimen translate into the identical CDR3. This CDR3 reads CAISESSYEQYF. In DNA form, the CDR3 reads TGTGCCATCAGTGAGTCTAGCTACGAGCAGTACTTC. The V call is TRBV10-3, the J call TRBJ2-7; no definite D call. The germline V gene has CDR1 ENHRY and CDR2 SYGVKD. The length of the CDR3 is 12 residues. V was pared by 0 bases and J by 3 bases, with 3 bases between.

The CDR3 reads CASSYRRGNYGYTF. DNA for the CDR3: TGTGCCAGCAGTTACAGGAGGGGTAACTATGGCTACACCTTC. The V gene is TRBV6-5, the J gene TRBJ1-2; tentatively, D is TRBD1 (5 bases). Germline V gene data show CDR1 as MNHEY and CDR2 as SVGAGI. There are 14 residues in the CDR3. V gave up 2 bases and J gave up 1 base, with 8 bases separating them.

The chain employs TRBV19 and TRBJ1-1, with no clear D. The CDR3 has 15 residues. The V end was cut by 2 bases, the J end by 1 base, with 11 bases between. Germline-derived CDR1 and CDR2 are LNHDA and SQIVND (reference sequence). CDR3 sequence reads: CASSIIRGGNTEAFF. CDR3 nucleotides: TGTGCCAGTAGTATAATCCGGGGAGGGAACACTGAAGCTTTCTTT.

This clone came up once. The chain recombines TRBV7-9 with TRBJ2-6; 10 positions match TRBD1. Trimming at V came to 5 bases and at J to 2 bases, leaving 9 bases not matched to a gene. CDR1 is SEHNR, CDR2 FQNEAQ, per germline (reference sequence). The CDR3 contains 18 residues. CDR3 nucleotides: TGTGCCAGCAGCACTCAGACAGGGGGCTTGGCTGGGGCCAACGTCCTGACTTTC. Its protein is CASSTQTGGLAGANVLTF.

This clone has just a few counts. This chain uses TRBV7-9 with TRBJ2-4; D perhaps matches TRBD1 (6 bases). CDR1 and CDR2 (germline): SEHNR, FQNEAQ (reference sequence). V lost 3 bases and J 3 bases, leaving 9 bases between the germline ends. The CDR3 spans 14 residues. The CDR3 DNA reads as TGTGCCAGCAGCTTCGCAGGGGTCAAAAACATTCAGTACTTC. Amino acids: CASSFAGVKNIQYF. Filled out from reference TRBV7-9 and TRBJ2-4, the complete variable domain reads DTGVSQNPRHKITKRGQNVTFRCDPISEHNRLYWYRQTLGQGPEFLTYFQNEAQLEKSRLLSDRFSAERPKGSFSTLEIQRTEQGDSAMYLCASSFAGVKNIQYFGAGTRLSVL.

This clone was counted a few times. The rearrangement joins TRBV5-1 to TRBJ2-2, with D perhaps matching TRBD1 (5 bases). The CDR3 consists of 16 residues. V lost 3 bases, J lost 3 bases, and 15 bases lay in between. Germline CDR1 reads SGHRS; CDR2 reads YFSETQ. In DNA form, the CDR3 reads TGCGCCAGCAGCTCTACCTTGACAGCAGACACCGGGGAGCTGTTTTTT. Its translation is CASSSTLTADTGELFF.

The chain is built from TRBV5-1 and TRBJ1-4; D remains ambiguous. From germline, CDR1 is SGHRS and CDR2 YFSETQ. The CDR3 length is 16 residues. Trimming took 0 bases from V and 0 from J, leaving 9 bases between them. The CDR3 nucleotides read TGCGCCAGCAGCTTGGTCCCGGGTGCAACTAATGAAAAACTGTTTTTT. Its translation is CASSLVPGATNEKLFF.

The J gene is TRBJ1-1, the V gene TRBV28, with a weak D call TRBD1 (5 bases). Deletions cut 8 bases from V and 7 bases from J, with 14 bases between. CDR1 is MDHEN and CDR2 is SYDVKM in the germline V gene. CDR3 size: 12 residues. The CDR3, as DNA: TGTGCCAGCGCGCAGGGATGGAATGAAGCTTTCTTT. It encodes CASAQGWNEAFF.

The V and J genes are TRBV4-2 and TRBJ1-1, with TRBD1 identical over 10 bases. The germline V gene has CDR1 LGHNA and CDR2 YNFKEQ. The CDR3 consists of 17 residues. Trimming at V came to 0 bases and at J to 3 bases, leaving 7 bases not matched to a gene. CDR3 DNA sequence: TGTGCCAGCAGCCAAGAAACGACCGGGACAGGGGACACTGAAGCTTTCTTT. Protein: CASSQETTGTGDTEAFF.

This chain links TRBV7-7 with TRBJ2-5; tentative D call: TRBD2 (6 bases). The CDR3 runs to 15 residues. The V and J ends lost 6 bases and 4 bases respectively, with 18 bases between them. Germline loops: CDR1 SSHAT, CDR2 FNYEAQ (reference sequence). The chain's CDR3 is CASSLFGGELETQYF. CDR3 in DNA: TGTGCCAGCAGTCTTTTCGGGGGAGAACTAGAGACCCAGTACTTC.

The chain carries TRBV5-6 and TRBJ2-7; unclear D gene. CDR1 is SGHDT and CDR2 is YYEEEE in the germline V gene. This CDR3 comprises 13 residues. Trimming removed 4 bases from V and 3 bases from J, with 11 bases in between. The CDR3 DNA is TGTGCCAGCAGCGAGGTCATGGGCTACGAGCAGTACTTC. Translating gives CASSEVMGYEQYF.

The CDR3 bases are TGTGCCAGTAGTACCCTGCCCGGCCGGGACAGGGGGGAATACAATGAGCAGTTCTTC. Amino acid sequence: CASSTLPGRDRGEYNEQFF. The chain has TRBV19 and TRBJ2-1; TRBD1 agrees at 11 bases. The ends lost 4 bases at V and 4 bases at J; junction bases unmatched: 15. This CDR3 spans 19 amino acids. Germline V gene data show CDR1 as LNHDA and CDR2 as SQIVND (reference sequence).

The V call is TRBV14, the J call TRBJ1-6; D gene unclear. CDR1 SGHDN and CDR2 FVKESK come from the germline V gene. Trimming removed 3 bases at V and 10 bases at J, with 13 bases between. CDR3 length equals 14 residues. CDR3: CASSQKTSVSPLHF. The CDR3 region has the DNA TGTGCCAGCAGCCAGAAGACATCTGTCTCACCCCTCCACTTT.

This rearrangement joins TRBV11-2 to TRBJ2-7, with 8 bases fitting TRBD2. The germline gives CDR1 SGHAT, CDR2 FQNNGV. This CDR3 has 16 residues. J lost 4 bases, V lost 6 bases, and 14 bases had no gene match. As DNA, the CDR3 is TGTGCCAGCAGTCTCAACTTCGGGAGGGTAGGTTACGAGCAGTACTTC. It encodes CASSLNFGRVGYEQYF.

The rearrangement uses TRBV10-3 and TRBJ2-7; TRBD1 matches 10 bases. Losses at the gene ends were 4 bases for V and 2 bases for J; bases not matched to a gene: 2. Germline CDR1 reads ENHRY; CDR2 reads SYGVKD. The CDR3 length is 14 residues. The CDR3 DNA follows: TGTGCCATCAGTGCGGGACAGGGGCCCTACGAGCAGTACTTC. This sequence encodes CAISAGQGPYEQYF.

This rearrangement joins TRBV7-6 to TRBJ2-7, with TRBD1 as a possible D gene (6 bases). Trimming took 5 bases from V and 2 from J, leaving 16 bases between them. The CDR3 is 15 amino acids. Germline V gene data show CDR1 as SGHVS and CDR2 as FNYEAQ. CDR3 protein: CASSGLLGHPYEQYF. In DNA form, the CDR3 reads TGTGCCAGCAGCGGGCTCTTGGGACATCCCTACGAGCAGTACTTC.

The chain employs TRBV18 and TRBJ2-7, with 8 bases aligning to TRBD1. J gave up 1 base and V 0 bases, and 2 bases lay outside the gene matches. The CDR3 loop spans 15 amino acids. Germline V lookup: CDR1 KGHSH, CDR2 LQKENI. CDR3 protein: CASSPPNRGSYEQYF. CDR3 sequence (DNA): TGTGCCAGCTCACCACCGAACAGGGGGTCCTACGAGCAGTACTTC.